Listed below are T cell receptor beta chains from one sample, sequenced in a study of T-cell reconstitution after alpha-beta-depleted transplantation in children. Each CDR3 protein gets one entry after TCRdb re-called the PCR reads with MiXCR. This repertoire shows hundreds of thousands of distinct CDR3 sequences, 7.5% to 9.5% found once; its top ten account for roughly 5.8%. This sample comprised PBMCs, mostly from graft donor cells, obtained 180 days after TCRalphabeta/CD19-depleted stem cell transplant. The source of these receptors is a male patient younger than 18 who had a stem cell transplant for acute lymphoblastic leukemia, so the T cells may come from the graft donor. CDR3s include the opening cysteine and the closing phenylalanine or tryptophan. The D gene is left open where the match is weak. For some rows the clone size is stated as once, few or many, or as a class when expanded; others skip it.

clone_size	v_call	j_call	cdr3_length	d_call	cdr3_aa	cdr3_nt
many	TRBV20-1	TRBJ1-6	17	NA	CSARDKQGWTVGSPLHF	TGCAGTGCTAGAGATAAGCAGGGGTGGACGGTGGGCTCACCCCTCCACTTT
many	TRBV20-1	TRBJ2-7	15	TRBD1	CSVTRSGQGEHEQYF	TGCAGTGTCACTCGTTCGGGACAGGGGGAGCACGAGCAGTACTTC
many	TRBV20-1	TRBJ2-7	14	TRBD1	CSASTTGGLYEQYF	TGCAGTGCGAGTACGACAGGGGGCCTGTACGAGCAGTACTTC
many	TRBV5-6	TRBJ2-5	15	TRBD2	CASSPSGRAGKTQYF	TGTGCCAGCAGCCCTAGCGGGAGGGCCGGTAAGACCCAGTACTTC
many	TRBV7-2	TRBJ1-2	16	NA	CASSPGRGPVNYGYTF	TGTGCCAGCAGTCCCGGCCGGGGCCCTGTTAACTATGGCTACACCTTC
many	TRBV11-2	TRBJ2-6	16	NA	CASSLGWGSGANVLTF	TGTGCCAGCAGCTTAGGGTGGGGGTCTGGGGCCAACGTCCTGACTTTC
many	TRBV10-3	TRBJ1-3	15	NA	CAITESSVRSNTIYF	TGTGCCATCACCGAGTCGTCAGTTCGTTCAAACACCATATATTTT
many	TRBV11-2	TRBJ2-1	13	NA	CASSLVGGNEQFF	TGTGCCAGCAGCTTAGTGGGAGGAAATGAGCAGTTCTTC
NA	TRBV27	TRBJ1-6	14	NA	CASSLGRDNSPLHF	TGTGCCAGCAGTCTAGGACGGGATAATTCACCCCTCCACTTT
NA	TRBV2	TRBJ2-5	10	NA	CASKEETQYF	TGTGCCAGCAAGGAAGAGACCCAGTACTTC
many	TRBV29-1	TRBJ1-1	14	NA	CSETDPLGGTEAFF	TGCAGTGAAACCGACCCTTTGGGAGGCACTGAAGCTTTCTTT
many	TRBV29-1	TRBJ2-5	15	TRBD2	CSGLTGTRGGKTQYF	TGCAGCGGTCTCACCGGGACTAGGGGAGGGAAGACCCAGTACTTC
many	TRBV11-2	TRBJ2-7	15	TRBD2	CASSLWPSGSYEQYF	TGTGCCAGCAGCTTATGGCCTAGCGGGAGTTACGAGCAGTACTTC
many	TRBV28	TRBJ2-7	15	NA	CASSLRTGPSYEQYF	TGTGCCAGCAGTTTGAGGACGGGCCCCTCCTACGAGCAGTACTTC
many	TRBV28	TRBJ2-5	14	NA	CASSFLSPQETQYF	TGTGCCAGCAGTTTCTTGAGTCCTCAAGAGACCCAGTACTTC
many	TRBV12-3/TRBV12-4	TRBJ1-5	15	NA	CASRDQRGSNQPQHF	TGTGCCAGCAGGGATCAGAGGGGTAGCAATCAGCCCCAGCATTTT
many	TRBV12-3/TRBV12-4	TRBJ2-7	18	TRBD1	CASRSGTGVAQSSYEQYF	TGTGCCAGCAGATCCGGGACAGGGGTCGCCCAAAGCTCCTACGAGCAGTACTTC
many	TRBV5-1	TRBJ2-5	14	TRBD1	CASSRTGDTETQYF	TGCGCCAGCAGCCGTACAGGGGACACGGAGACCCAGTACTTC
few	TRBV9	TRBJ2-3	16	TRBD2	CASSVDLAGGRNTQYF	TGTGCCAGCAGCGTAGACCTAGCGGGGGGGCGTAATACGCAGTATTTT
many	TRBV10-3	TRBJ2-7	13	TRBD2	CAIIASGTYEQYF	TGTGCCATCATTGCTAGCGGAACCTACGAGCAGTACTTC
many	TRBV5-6	TRBJ2-1	15	NA	CASSLGRGTYNEQFF	TGTGCCAGCAGCTTGGGAAGGGGGACCTACAATGAGCAGTTCTTC
many	TRBV9	TRBJ1-6	14	NA	CASSVGASGSPLHF	TGTGCCAGCAGCGTAGGAGCCTCCGGTTCACCCCTCCACTTT